This T cell receptor beta chain was sequenced for a study of blood T cells in healthy people across ages. With 5 bases clipped from V and 0 bases from J, the junction kept 2 bases outside the gene matches. Germline V lookup: CDR1 DFQATT, CDR2 SNEGSKA (reference sequence). The CDR3 is made up of 14 amino acids. Extraction of total RNA produced a minimum of 5 micrograms from each sample. Findings of the study overall: Both higher diversity and more naive CD4+ cells marked long-lived donors when set against aged donors. Expanded clonotype changes were possibly confounded by unknown donor CMV status.

Turning to this clonotype: No antigen is known for it.

Using a J-beta primer mix together with a sample-barcoded 5' primer, a second PCR was run for roughly 6 to 11 cycles. Every molecule of cDNA carried a tag from a template-switch adaptor with 12 random nucleotides. TCRdb re-called the 5' RACE reads with MiXCR, one entry per CDR3 protein. The sample holds under 2,000,000 distinct CDR3 sequences, around half seen once. The chain carries TRBV20-1 and TRBJ2-3; 10 nucleotides line up with TRBD1. This sequence was found in a woman between 40 and 55 years old in good health. Sequences were obtained from blood. The CDR3 reads CSAEGQGSTDTQYF. CDR3 nucleotides: TGCAGTGCTGAGGGACAGGGGAGCACAGATACGCAGTATTTT.